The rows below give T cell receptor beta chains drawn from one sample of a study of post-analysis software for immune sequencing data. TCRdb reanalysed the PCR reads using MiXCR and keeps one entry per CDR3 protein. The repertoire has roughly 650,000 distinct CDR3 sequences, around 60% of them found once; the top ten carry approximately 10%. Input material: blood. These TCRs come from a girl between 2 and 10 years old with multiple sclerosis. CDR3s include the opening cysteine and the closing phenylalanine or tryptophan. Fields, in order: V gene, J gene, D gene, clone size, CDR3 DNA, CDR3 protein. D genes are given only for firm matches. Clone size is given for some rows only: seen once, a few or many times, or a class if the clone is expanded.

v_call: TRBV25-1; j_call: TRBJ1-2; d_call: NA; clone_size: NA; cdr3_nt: TGTGCCAGCAGTGAATATGCAGGGGCCTATGGCTACACCTTC; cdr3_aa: CASSEYAGAYGYTF
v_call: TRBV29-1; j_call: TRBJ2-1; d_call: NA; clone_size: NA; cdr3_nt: TGCAGCGTGACCAGGGAGCCCTACAATGAGCAGTTCTTC; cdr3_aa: CSVTREPYNEQFF
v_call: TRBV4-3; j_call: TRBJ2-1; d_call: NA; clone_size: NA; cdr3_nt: TGCGCCAGCAGCCAAGACTGGGGGTCGCAAAGAGGCAATGAGCAGTTCTTC; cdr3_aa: CASSQDWGSQRGNEQFF
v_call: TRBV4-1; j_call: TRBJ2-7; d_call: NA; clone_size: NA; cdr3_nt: TGCGCCAGCAGCCAAGATCTTAGGGTCGAGCAGTACTTC; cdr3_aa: CASSQDLRVEQYF
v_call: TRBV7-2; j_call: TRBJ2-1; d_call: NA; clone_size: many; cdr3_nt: TGTGCCAGCAGCTTAGTCAGGGGCTCCTACAATGAGCAGTTCTTC; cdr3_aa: CASSLVRGSYNEQFF
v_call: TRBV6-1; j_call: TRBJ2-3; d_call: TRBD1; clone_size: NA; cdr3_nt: TGTGCCACCCTTGACAGGGGAGGCACAGATACGCAGTATTTT; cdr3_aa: CATLDRGGTDTQYF
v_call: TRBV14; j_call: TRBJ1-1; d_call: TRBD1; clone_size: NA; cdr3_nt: TGTGCCAGCAGCCATGGACAGGGGGACACTGAAGCTTTCTTT; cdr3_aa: CASSHGQGDTEAFF
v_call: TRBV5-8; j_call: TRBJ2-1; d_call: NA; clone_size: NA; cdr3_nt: TGTGCCAGCAGCTACTGGCGGGTTGGGGAGGAGAACAATGAGCAGTTCTTC; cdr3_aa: CASSYWRVGEENNEQFF
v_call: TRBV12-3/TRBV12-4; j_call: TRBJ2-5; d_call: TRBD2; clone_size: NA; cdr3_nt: TGTGCCAGCTCGAATGGGGGGGTCGAGGAGACCCAGTACTTC; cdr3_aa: CASSNGGVEETQYF
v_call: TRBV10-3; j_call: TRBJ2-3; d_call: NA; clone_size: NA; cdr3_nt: TGTGCCATCAACACCGGGACTCGGGGGTCCACAGATACGCAGTATTTT; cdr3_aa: CAINTGTRGSTDTQYF
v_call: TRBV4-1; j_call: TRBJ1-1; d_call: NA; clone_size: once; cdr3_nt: TGCGCCAGCAGCCAAGATTGGGGTCAGGAAGCTTTCTTT; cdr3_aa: CASSQDWGQEAFF
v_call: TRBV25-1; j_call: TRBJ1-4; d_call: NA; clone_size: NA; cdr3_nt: TGTGCCAGCAGTGGACTTAATGAAAAACTGTTTTTT; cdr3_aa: CASSGLNEKLFF
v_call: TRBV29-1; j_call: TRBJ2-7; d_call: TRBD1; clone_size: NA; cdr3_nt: TGCAGCGTTGAAATAGGGACAGGCTACGAGCAGTACTTC; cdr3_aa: CSVEIGTGYEQYF